One sample yielded the 12 T cell receptor beta chains listed below, sequenced in a study of cytomegalovirus exposure and HLA in healthy donors. In the PCR, 60 Vbeta and 13 Jbeta primers were used. Method: immunoSEQ multiplex PCR; TCRdb's copy keeps in-frame clones and lacks some. The sample lists 90,000 or so clones, 60% to 85% occurring once. The sample taken for sequencing was PBMCs. All receptors derive from a boy aged 10-17 years in good health and CMV-seronegative.

V and J are TRBV5-1 and TRBJ2-3; D not resolved. Germline CDR1 is SGHRS and CDR2 is YFSETQ. V lost 4 bases and J 12 bases, leaving 12 bases between the germline ends. This CDR3 has 11 amino acids. CDR3 in DNA: TGCGCCAGCAGCGGCTCTTTAATACAGTATTTT. It is translated as CASSGSLIQYF.

This chain connects TRBV7-8 to TRBJ1-4; 10 bases are a match to TRBD1. This CDR3 has 14 residues. The germline V gene has CDR1 SGHVS and CDR2 FQNEAQ. With V trimmed by 5 bases and J by 7 bases, 4 bases remained unmatched. CDR3 sequence reads: CASSPRTGGEKLFF. The DNA of the CDR3 is TGTGCCAGCAGCCCAAGGACAGGGGGTGAAAAACTGTTTTTT.

The chain is built from TRBV18 and TRBJ2-5; TRBD1 matches 7 bases. J was trimmed by 5 bases and V by 6 bases; bases with no gene match: 6. The CDR3 contains 13 residues. CDR1 is KGHSH, CDR2 LQKENI, per germline. The CDR3 is CASSPGQLETQYF. Written as DNA, the CDR3 is TGTGCCAGCTCGCCGGGACAGCTCGAGACCCAGTACTTC. Filled out from reference TRBV18 and TRBJ2-5, the complete variable domain reads NAGVMQNPRHLVRRRGQEARLRCSPMKGHSHVYWYRQLPEEGLKFMVYLQKENIIDESGMPKERFSAEFPKEGPSILRIQQVVRGDSAAYFCASSPGQLETQYFGPGTRLLVL.

To note about this clone: Mismatch with germline at one junction end may stem from a read error. The rearrangement uses TRBV11-2 and TRBJ2-1, with D unresolved. The CDR3 is made up of 16 amino acids. Germline CDR1 and CDR2: SGHAT and FQNNGV. CDR3 sequence reads: CASSLVAESSYNEQFF. CDR3 bases: TGTGCCAGCAGTTTAGTCGCGGAGAGCTCCTACAATGAGCAGTTCTTC.

V usage is TRBV7-2 and J usage is TRBJ2-6; the D is unclear. This CDR3 has 15 residues. Germline assignment: CDR1 SGHTA and CDR2 FQGNSA. Trimming took off 1 base at V and 4 bases at J, with 8 bases between the two ends. The CDR3 bases are TGTGCCAGCAGCTTAGGCGGTGCCGGGGCCAACGTCCTGACTTTC. Translation: CASSLGGAGANVLTF.

The J gene is TRBJ2-2, the V gene TRBV7-9; TRBD2 matches 13 bases. J was trimmed by 4 bases and V by 5 bases; bases with no gene match: 4. The V gene's germline CDR1 is SEHNR and CDR2 FQNEAQ (reference sequence). The CDR3 runs 16 residues. The CDR3 protein is CASSRTSGGITGELFF. In DNA, the CDR3 is TGTGCCAGCAGCCGGACTAGCGGGGGTATCACCGGGGAGCTGTTTTTT.

This clone was seen just once. The V and J genes are TRBV6-5 and TRBJ1-5; TRBD1 agrees at 8 bases. Germline CDR1 is MNHEY and CDR2 is SVGAGI. The CDR3 contains 13 residues. The ends lost 6 bases at V and 7 bases at J; junction bases unmatched: 5. The CDR3 DNA sequence: TGTGCCAGCAGACGCGACAGGGGCCAGCCCCAGCATTTT. This sequence encodes CASRRDRGQPQHF.

This rearrangement joins TRBV9 to TRBJ2-7; tentative D call: TRBD1 (6 bases). Germline lookup yields CDR1 SGDLS and CDR2 YYNGEE. V dropped 5 bases and J dropped 6 bases, with 18 bases sitting between them. The CDR3 totals 14 residues. The chain's CDR3 is CASSPEGEWSEQYF. The DNA of the CDR3 is TGTGCCAGCAGTCCCGAGGGGGAATGGAGCGAGCAGTACTTC.

This clone was found a few times. J is TRBJ1-1 and V is TRBV28; TRBD1 might be the D (6 bases). V was clipped by 1 base and J by 1 base, with 7 bases between them. CDR1 MDHEN and CDR2 SYDVKM come from the germline V gene. This CDR3 comprises 14 residues. CDR3 DNA sequence: TGTGCCAGCAGTTTATTGGGACAGAACACTGAAGCTTTCTTT. This gives the protein CASSLLGQNTEAFF.

V gene TRBV29-1 combines with J gene TRBJ2-1; D is perhaps TRBD2 (7 bases). V lost 5 bases and J lost 2, with 13 bases in between. The germline V gene encodes CDR1 SQVTM and CDR2 ANQGSEA. The CDR3 consists of 14 residues. In DNA, the CDR3 is TGCAGCGTTCTGGGGAGGGGGGCCTACAATGAGCAGTTCTTC. It yields the protein CSVLGRGAYNEQFF.

This chain joins TRBV7-2 and TRBJ2-3; possibly TRBD2 for D (6 bases). Germline CDR1 is SGHTA and CDR2 is FQGNSA. Trimming cost V 8 bases and J 5 bases, with 14 bases left between them. The CDR3 extends over 13 amino acids. DNA for the CDR3: TGTGCCAGCTTCCTAGGAGGGTTAGATACGCAGTATTTT. Its protein product is CASFLGGLDTQYF.

The rearrangement links TRBV4-1 to TRBJ2-1, with D perhaps TRBD2 (6 bases). Germline CDR1 MGHRA, CDR2 YSYEKL. This CDR3 has 16 amino acids. The V end lost 5 bases, the J end lost 5 bases, and 19 bases lay between the germline ends. CDR3 in amino acids: CASSNRDLQLNNEQFF. In DNA form, the CDR3 reads TGCGCCAGCAGCAACCGGGACTTACAACTCAACAATGAGCAGTTCTTC.